These 22 T cell receptor beta chains share one sample of origin, sequenced in a study of blood T cell repertoires in COVID-19. Assay: immunoSEQ multiplex PCR; the TCRdb copy retains only in-frame clones and omits some. The sample gives under 150,000 clones, around 86% of which show up once; 8.4% is in the top ten. Material for sequencing was peripheral blood. These receptors were collected from a woman aged 55-75 years with active or convalescent COVID-19.

This clone was recorded once. The CDR3 DNA follows: TGTGCCAGCAGTGCCGGGGGGCTAACCAAAAACATTCAGTACTTC. Amino acids: CASSAGGLTKNIQYF. This chain uses TRBV2 with TRBJ2-4; D possibly corresponds to TRBD2 (7 bases). With 4 bases removed from V and 2 bases from J, the gap between germline ends came to 12 bases. Germline CDR1 reads SNHLY; CDR2 reads FYNNEI. The CDR3 spans 15 residues. Combining the CDR3 with reference TRBV2 and TRBJ2-4 gives the whole variable domain EPEVTQTPSHQVTQMGQEVILRCVPISNHLYFYWYRQILGQKVEFLVSFYNNEISEKSEIFDDQFSVERPDGSNFTLKIRSTKLEDSAMYFCASSAGGLTKNIQYFGAGTRLSVL.

This clone was observed a single time. This chain uses TRBV7-6 with TRBJ1-5, with 7 bases fitting TRBD1. V lost 5 bases to trimming and J lost 3 bases; unmatched junction nucleotides: 7. Germline lookup yields CDR1 SGHVS and CDR2 FNYEAQ. The CDR3 is 15 residues long. CDR3 in DNA: TGTGCCAGCAGCGCAAGGACAGGATACAATCAGCCCCAGCATTTT. It codes for CASSARTGYNQPQHF.

The chain employs TRBV4-2 and TRBJ2-2; 7 bases map to TRBD2. V shed 4 bases, J shed 2 bases, and the junction held 10 bases outside the gene matches. CDR3 size: 17 residues. From germline, CDR1 is LGHNA and CDR2 YNFKEQ. CDR3 protein: CASSREGTMTNTGELFF. The CDR3 DNA sequence: TGTGCCAGCAGCCGGGAGGGGACTATGACCAACACCGGGGAGCTGTTTTTT.

J is TRBJ2-4 and V is TRBV20-1; D is unclear. V lost 3 bases to trimming and J lost 0 bases, with 6 bases between them. The V gene's germline CDR1 is DFQATT and CDR2 SNEGSKA (reference sequence). The CDR3 is 13 amino acids. The chain's CDR3 is CSASDLAKNIQYF. The CDR3 nucleotides are TGCAGTGCTAGTGATCTAGCCAAAAACATTCAGTACTTC.

This clone was detected once. The rearrangement uses TRBV13 and TRBJ1-3; possible D gene TRBD1, 5 bases. The CDR3 contains 14 residues. Germline V gene sequence: CDR1 PRHDT, CDR2 FYEKMQ (reference sequence). V shed 3 bases and J shed 0 bases, with 6 bases lying between them. Here the CDR3 DNA reads TGTGCCAGCAGCTTGGGGGGCTCTGGAAACACCATATATTTT. Translated: CASSLGGSGNTIYF.

This chain joins TRBV5-1 and TRBJ2-1, with 7 bases identical to TRBD1. The CDR3 is 16 residues long. The ends lost 5 bases at V and 6 bases at J; junction bases unmatched: 14. The germline CDR1 and CDR2 sequences are SGHRS and YFSETQ. The chain's CDR3 is CASSLQQGFIANEQFF. The CDR3 nucleotides read TGCGCCAGCAGTTTACAACAGGGGTTTATCGCCAATGAGCAGTTCTTC.

The chain joins TRBV29-1 to TRBJ2-1; TRBD2 agrees at 7 bases. The CDR3 extends over 12 amino acids. V gave up 0 bases and J gave up 8 bases; unmatched junction bases: 1. Looked up from germline, CDR1 is SQVTM and CDR2 is ANQGSEA. The CDR3 loop reads CSVEDRGDEQFF. The CDR3 DNA reads as TGCAGCGTTGAAGATCGGGGGGATGAGCAGTTCTTC.

V gene TRBV5-5 combines with J gene TRBJ2-5; no firm D call. The CDR3 extends over 15 amino acids. The V end lost 0 bases, the J end lost 1 base, and 10 bases lay between the germline ends. Germline V gene data show CDR1 as SGHKS and CDR2 as YYEKEE (reference sequence). The CDR3 loop reads CASSLDPGIQETQYF. The CDR3 nucleotides read TGTGCCAGCAGCTTGGATCCAGGCATCCAAGAGACCCAGTACTTC.

The rearrangement joins TRBV7-9 to TRBJ1-1; D may be TRBD1 (6 bases). The CDR3 is 14 residues long. Germline-derived CDR1 and CDR2 are SEHNR and FQNEAQ (reference sequence). Trimming took 6 bases from V and 4 from J, leaving 15 bases between them. The DNA for the CDR3 is TGTGCCAGCAGTCAATACAGGGAGACCACTGAAGCTTTCTTT. It yields the protein CASSQYRETTEAFF.

This clone was observed a handful of times. The chain has TRBV28 and TRBJ2-1; 8 bases line up with TRBD2. The CDR3 consists of 14 residues. Germline CDR1 and CDR2: MDHEN and SYDVKM. The V gene end was trimmed by 11 bases and the J gene end by 7 bases; junction bases not matched to a gene: 13. For the CDR3, the DNA is TGTGCCGTGTCCCGACTAGCGTCTGGGAATGAGCAGTTCTTC. Encoded protein: CAVSRLASGNEQFF. Filled out from reference TRBV28 and TRBJ2-1, the complete variable domain reads DVKVTQSSRYLVKRTGEKVFLECVQDMDHENMFWYRQDPGLGLRLIYFSYDVKMKEKGDIPEGYSVSREKKERFSLILESASTNQTSMYLCAVSRLASGNEQFFGPGTRLTVL.

This chain connects TRBV29-1 to TRBJ2-5; D not certain. CDR3 length: 13 residues. The V gene lost 4 bases and the J gene lost 1 base, with 10 bases spanning the gap. Germline loops: CDR1 SQVTM, CDR2 ANQGSEA. DNA of the CDR3: TGCAGCGTTGGAGCACAGATCCAAGAGACCCAGTACTTC. Translation gives CSVGAQIQETQYF.

The chain combines TRBV5-6 with TRBJ2-7; 7 positions match TRBD1. V lost 4 bases to trimming and J lost 4 bases; unmatched junction nucleotides: 11. This CDR3 has 15 residues. Germline V gives CDR1 SGHDT, CDR2 YYEEEE. CDR3 bases: TGTGCCAGCAGCGCCCCAGGGGGTAATTGGTACGAGCAGTACGTC. Translating gives CASSAPGGNWYEQYV.

The rearrangement uses TRBV5-5 and TRBJ1-1; D gene uncertain. This CDR3 has 13 amino acids. Germline-derived CDR1 and CDR2 are SGHKS and YYEKEE (reference sequence). V gave up 2 bases and J gave up 3 bases, with 8 bases separating them. The CDR3 DNA is TGTGCCAGCAGCTTCGGGGTTGACACTGAAGCTTTCTTT. It encodes CASSFGVDTEAFF.

The V gene is TRBV28, the J gene TRBJ1-2; 8 nucleotides agree with TRBD1. V shed 8 bases, J shed 4 bases, and the junction held 12 bases outside the gene matches. There are 15 residues in the CDR3. Per the germline V gene, CDR1 is MDHEN and CDR2 is SYDVKM. The CDR3 reads CASSYPRGLAYGYTF. As DNA, the CDR3 is TGTGCCAGCTCCTATCCCAGGGGGCTGGCCTATGGCTACACCTTC.

The J gene is TRBJ2-1, the V gene TRBV2, with 12 bases identical to TRBD2. CDR1 and CDR2 (germline): SNHLY, FYNNEI. This CDR3 has 16 residues. V gave up 6 bases and J gave up 8 bases; unmatched junction bases: 11. DNA for the CDR3: TGTGCCAGCAGAAGACTAGCGGGAGAGGTTGGGGATGAGCAGTTCTTC. Protein: CASRRLAGEVGDEQFF. The full variable domain, completed using reference TRBV2 and TRBJ2-1, is EPEVTQTPSHQVTQMGQEVILRCVPISNHLYFYWYRQILGQKVEFLVSFYNNEISEKSEIFDDQFSVERPDGSNFTLKIRSTKLEDSAMYFCASRRLAGEVGDEQFFGPGTRLTVL.

This chain connects TRBV5-5 to TRBJ2-2; D is undetermined. V lost 4 bases, J lost 6 bases, and 16 bases lay in between. The germline V gene encodes CDR1 SGHKS and CDR2 YYEKEE (reference sequence). This CDR3 region has 15 residues. The CDR3 here is CASSAPGYYAGELFF. CDR3 DNA sequence: TGTGCCAGCAGCGCCCCCGGGTATTACGCCGGGGAGCTGTTTTTT.

The J gene is TRBJ2-7, the V gene TRBV6-1; maybe TRBD1 (5 bases). Between the trimmed V and J ends, which lost 3 bases and 1 base, there was a span of 10 bases. The CDR3 contains 14 residues. The germline V gene encodes CDR1 MNHNS and CDR2 SASEGT. In DNA, the CDR3 is TGTGCCAGCAGTGAGGCAGGGTGGTCCTACGAGCAGTACTTC. As protein: CASSEAGWSYEQYF.

The chain carries TRBV19 and TRBJ1-5; 8 nucleotides agree with TRBD1. From germline, CDR1 is LNHDA and CDR2 SQIVND (reference sequence). Unmatched junction bases numbered 12, after V lost 6 bases and J lost 11 bases. This CDR3 has 14 amino acids. In DNA form, the CDR3 reads TGTGCCAGTAGACCGGGACAGGAGTATGTGGCCCAGCATTTT. Translated: CASRPGQEYVAQHF.

This clone was seen more than once but under ten times. The rearrangement uses TRBV28 and TRBJ1-5; D gene uncertain. Germline CDR1 and CDR2: MDHEN and SYDVKM. The CDR3 covers 16 residues. The germline V and J ends were trimmed by 2 bases and 2 bases, with 13 bases remaining between them. CDR3: CASSLGRTWGNQPQHF. The CDR3 region has the DNA TGTGCCAGCAGTTTAGGCAGGACTTGGGGCAATCAGCCCCAGCATTTT. Combining the CDR3 with reference TRBV28 and TRBJ1-5 gives the whole variable domain DVKVTQSSRYLVKRTGEKVFLECVQDMDHENMFWYRQDPGLGLRLIYFSYDVKMKEKGDIPEGYSVSREKKERFSLILESASTNQTSMYLCASSLGRTWGNQPQHFGDGTRLSIL.

CDR3 sequence (DNA): TGTGCCAGCAGTGTCCTACAGGGAATCTATAGCGTTCAGCCCCAGCATTTT. Translation gives CASSVLQGIYSVQPQHF. The rearrangement joins TRBV6-1 to TRBJ1-5; weak D call: TRBD1 (6 bases). Trimming left V 4 bases short and J 6 bases short, with 22 bases between. Germline loops: CDR1 MNHNS, CDR2 SASEGT. CDR3 length equals 17 residues.

This chain uses TRBV7-9 with TRBJ1-2, with D possibly matching TRBD1 (6 bases). With 3 bases removed from V and 7 bases from J, the gap between germline ends came to 15 bases. Germline V gene data show CDR1 as SEHNR and CDR2 as FQNEAQ (reference sequence). The CDR3 runs 14 residues. The CDR3 bases are TGTGCCAGCAGCTTCAGTCAGGGGTTAAGTGGCTACACCTTC. Its protein product is CASSFSQGLSGYTF.

This clone was counted between two and nine times. The chain couples TRBV28 to TRBJ1-1, with a tentative D call TRBD1 (5 bases). Per germline, CDR1 MDHEN and CDR2 SYDVKM. V was shortened by 8 bases and J by 0 bases, with 16 bases between the two germline ends. The CDR3 is made up of 15 amino acids. CDR3 sequence reads: CASVYSGIMNTEAFF. Written as DNA, the CDR3 is TGTGCCAGCGTCTACTCAGGGATAATGAACACTGAAGCTTTCTTT. The full variable domain, completed using reference TRBV28 and TRBJ1-1, is DVKVTQSSRYLVKRTGEKVFLECVQDMDHENMFWYRQDPGLGLRLIYFSYDVKMKEKGDIPEGYSVSREKKERFSLILESASTNQTSMYLCASVYSGIMNTEAFFGQGTRLTVV.